This T cell receptor (beta chain) comes out of a study of spatial heterogeneity in lung cancer. In the study overall: Samples were donated by 72 untreated early-stage non-small cell lung cancer patients. Study observations and caveats: Blood contained ubiquitous expanded tumor TCRs more at resection than at follow-up.

Time point described: blood at routine non-recurrence follow-up after resection. Whole RNA obtained from tumor, nontumor lung or frozen PBMC underwent sequencing without sorting. TCR cDNA molecules each carried a unique molecular identifier. Each CDR3 protein is one row after TCRdb ran MiXCR on the 5' RACE reads. The sample holds 750 or so distinct CDR3 sequences; more than 60% are singletons and the top ten take just under 30%. In regard to this clonotype: Antigen: not known. This beta chain is off target for a library built for alpha chains, so its abundance means little.

The germline CDR1 and CDR2 sequences are SGHRS and YFSETQ. There are 13 residues in the CDR3. Trimming left V 5 bases short and J 9 bases short, with 15 bases between. This TCR came from a female donor with early-stage non-small cell lung cancer. The chain joins TRBV5-1 to TRBJ2-1, with TRBD2 as a possible D gene (6 bases). The material was PBMCs, obtained at follow-up. CDR3 sequence: CASRSTSFSEQFF. The CDR3 bases are TGCGCCAGCAGATCAACTAGCTTCAGTGAGCAGTTCTTC.